This T cell receptor (beta chain) was found in a study of molecular identifiers for immune sequencing clone quantification. This clonotype was observed a few times. With 8 bases clipped from V and 4 bases from J, the junction kept 8 bases outside the gene matches. CDR1 MNHEY and CDR2 SMNVEV come from the germline V gene (reference sequence). CDR3 length: 14 amino acids. In TCRdb, the PCR reads were re-called with MiXCR into one record per CDR3 protein. The data contain more than 250,000 distinct CDR3 sequences, over 20% of them singletons. Material for sequencing was naive CD8+ T cells from blood, with Jurkat cell RNA spiked in. Subset defined: FACS-sorted CD8+CD4-CCR7+CD45RA+ naive T cells. The genes are TRBV27 and TRBJ1-3; 7 bases are shared with TRBD1. The sequence came from a human donor in good health. Some libraries in this study had Jurkat cell RNA spiked in. CDR3 in DNA: TGTGCCAGCGCAAACAGGGGCGGAGGAAACACCATATATTTT. The encoded protein is CASANRGGGNTIYF.